What follows are 22 T cell receptor beta chains derived from one specimen sequenced in a study of beta chain features in type 1 diabetes. Expressed TCRB transcripts were sequenced after all isolated RNA was converted to cDNA. Profiled with immunoSEQ multiplex PCR; TCRdb holds only in-frame clones, not every one. This sample carries around 120,000 clones, 15% to 20% of them seen once, and the ten largest clones take 2.6%. These receptors have no known antigen. General study points: People with Type 1 diabetes carried modestly yet significantly shorter TCRB CDR3s in all four CD4+ subsets.

The sequenced material came from central memory CD4+ T cells from blood. These receptors were taken from a man younger than 35 with type 1 diabetes.

The chain combines TRBV7-2 with TRBJ2-3, with D possibly matching TRBD2 (6 bases). The CDR3 runs 16 residues. Per the germline V gene, CDR1 is SGHTA and CDR2 is FQGNSA. V gave up 3 bases and J gave up 0 bases, with 13 bases separating them. The CDR3 DNA reads as TGTGCCAGCAGCTTTGATTCGGGGACTAGCACAGATACGCAGTATTTT. This translates into CASSFDSGTSTDTQYF.

The chain uses TRBV30 and TRBJ2-7; D uncertain. This CDR3 comprises 12 residues. V dropped 1 base and J dropped 5 bases, with 9 bases sitting between them. Germline V gene data show CDR1 as GTSNPN and CDR2 as SVGIG (reference sequence). This chain's CDR3 is CAWSEMSHEQYF. DNA of the CDR3: TGTGCCTGGAGTGAAATGAGCCACGAGCAGTACTTC.

The V gene is TRBV21-1, the J gene TRBJ2-5; TRBD1, the D gene given by the table, was not confirmed from the DNA. TRBV21-1 is an annotated pseudogene. CDR3 size: 16 residues. CDR3 loop: CASSSIRTETQETQYF. The DNA of the CDR3 is TGTGCCAGCAGCAGTATCAGGACAGAAACCCAAGAGACCCAGTACTTC.

This clone was detected only a few times. The genes are TRBV2 and TRBJ1-1; TRBD1 matches at 7 bases. This CDR3 is built from 14 residues. Germline CDR1 SNHLY, CDR2 FYNNEI. V lost 8 bases and J lost 5; bases outside the gene matches: 11. The CDR3 DNA reads TGTGCCAGCCTGGTAAACAGGGGATGGACTGAAGCTTTCTTT. Translation: CASLVNRGWTEAFF.

The sample holds many counts of this clone. The V and J genes are TRBV5-1 and TRBJ2-5; 7 nucleotides line up with TRBD1. CDR1 and CDR2 (germline): SGHRS, YFSETQ. This CDR3 spans 12 amino acids. V trimming: 10 bases; J trimming: 1 base; junction bases outside the gene matches: 4. CDR3 bases: TGCGCCTCCGGGACAGCCCAAGAGACCCAGTACTTC. Residues: CASGTAQETQYF.

This clone was observed a handful of times. This chain joins TRBV5-4 and TRBJ2-1, with no clear D. The CDR3 is made up of 13 amino acids. Germline CDR1 is SGHNT and CDR2 is YYREEE (reference sequence). The V end lost 4 bases, the J end lost 3 bases, and 8 bases lay between the germline ends. The CDR3 loop is CASSPAYYNEQFF. The DNA for the CDR3 is TGTGCCAGCAGCCCCGCCTACTACAATGAGCAGTTCTTC. Looking up the rest from reference TRBV5-4 and TRBJ2-1 gives the full variable domain: ETGVTQSPTHLIKTRGQQVTLRCSSQSGHNTVSWYQQALGQGPQFIFQYYREEENGRGNFPPRFSGLQFPNYSSELNVNALELDDSALYLCASSPAYYNEQFFGPGTRLTVL.

This clone was observed a handful of times. Other nucleotide sequences from this sample produce the same CDR3. The CDR3 region has the DNA TGCGCCAGCAGTTCCTCCGGGCCGAGGCTGAGGGGCTACGAGCAGTACTTC. Translating gives CASSSSGPRLRGYEQYF. The chain employs TRBV5-1 and TRBJ2-7; either TRBD1 or TRBD2 may supply D (5 bases each). Germline CDR1 is SGHRS and CDR2 is YFSETQ. The CDR3 is made up of 17 amino acids. The V end lost 5 bases, the J end lost 3 bases, and 24 bases lay between the germline ends.

This chain links TRBV13 with TRBJ2-3; 9 bases fit TRBD2. This CDR3 is built from 17 residues. The J segment lost 7 bases and the V segment lost 0 bases, leaving 11 bases of the junction unmatched. Germline values: CDR1 PRHDT, CDR2 FYEKMQ (reference sequence). The CDR3 region has the DNA TGTGCCAGCAGCTTAGGGAGGAGACAGCGGGGGGTTTATACGCAGTATTTT. This translates into CASSLGRRQRGVYTQYF.

The rearrangement uses TRBV30 and TRBJ2-1, with 7 positions matching TRBD1. V lost 2 bases, J lost 2 bases, and 0 bases stayed unmatched. CDR1 is GTSNPN, CDR2 SVGIG, per germline (reference sequence). The CDR3 totals 13 residues. The CDR3 DNA is TGTGCCTGGAGTCAGGGGGCCTACAATGAGCAGTTCTTC. It codes for CAWSQGAYNEQFF.

The V call is TRBV7-9, the J call TRBJ2-5, with D perhaps TRBD1 (6 bases). The CDR3 has 14 residues. The germline V and J ends were trimmed by 5 bases and 2 bases, with 12 bases remaining between them. Germline V CDR1 and CDR2: SEHNR, FQNEAQ (reference sequence). CDR3 amino acids: CASSPPGTQETQYF. CDR3 nucleotide sequence: TGTGCCAGCAGCCCCCCCGGGACACAAGAGACCCAGTACTTC.

This clone turned up a few times. The chain uses TRBV30 and TRBJ2-3, with 13 bases matching TRBD2. CDR1 and CDR2 from the germline V gene are GTSNPN and SVGIG (reference sequence). This CDR3 has 14 residues. V dropped 1 base and J dropped 5; count of bases not matched to a gene: 0. CDR3 residues: CAWSGLAGGDTQYF. Written as DNA, the CDR3 is TGTGCCTGGAGTGGACTAGCGGGAGGAGATACGCAGTATTTT.

The gene calls are TRBV2 and TRBJ2-5; a weak D match, TRBD1 (6 bases). V was cut by 4 bases and J by 5 bases, with 8 bases left in between. CDR3 length: 12 residues. The germline CDR1 and CDR2 sequences are SNHLY and FYNNEI. This CDR3 is CASSGTVETQYF. CDR3 bases: TGTGCCAGCAGTGGGACAGTGGAGACCCAGTACTTC.

The chain links TRBV18 to TRBJ2-7, with 7 nucleotides matching TRBD1. The CDR3 length is 14 residues. J was trimmed by 0 bases and V by 4 bases; bases with no gene match: 3. Germline CDR1 reads KGHSH; CDR2 reads LQKENI. This CDR3 reads CASSLRQGSYEQYF. The CDR3, as DNA: TGTGCCAGCTCACTGCGACAGGGCTCCTACGAGCAGTACTTC.

This chain links TRBV7-3 with TRBJ2-5; D gene uncertain. The CDR3 loop spans 13 amino acids. The germline CDR1 and CDR2 sequences are SGHTA and FQGTGA. V was shortened by 5 bases and J by 0 bases, with 7 bases between the two germline ends. CDR3 residues: CASSIRYQETQYF. CDR3 nucleotide sequence: TGTGCCAGCAGCATACGGTACCAAGAGACCCAGTACTTC.

The rearrangement links TRBV5-1 to TRBJ2-5; TRBD2 agrees at 14 bases. Germline V gene sequence: CDR1 SGHRS, CDR2 YFSETQ. V lost 2 bases to trimming and J lost 2 bases; unmatched junction nucleotides: 2. The CDR3 has 16 residues. The CDR3 loop reads CASSFGTSGGQETQYF. The CDR3 DNA is TGCGCCAGCAGCTTCGGGACTAGCGGGGGACAAGAGACCCAGTACTTC.

There are a few counts of this clone. V gene TRBV15 combines with J gene TRBJ1-2; TRBD1 matches 12 bases. Germline lookup yields CDR1 LNHNV and CDR2 YYDKDF (reference sequence). V lost 1 base, J lost 8 bases, and 8 bases stayed unmatched. The CDR3 is 16 amino acids. In nucleotides, the CDR3 is TGTGCCACCAGCAGAGTGATCTCCGGGACAGGGGGCGGCTACACCTTC. It yields the protein CATSRVISGTGGGYTF.

This clone has just a few counts. V and J are TRBV6-1 and TRBJ1-2; no definite D call. The CDR3 runs 14 residues. Germline V lookup: CDR1 MNHNS, CDR2 SASEGT. Trimming pared 4 bases from V and 6 bases from J, leaving 15 bases between. The CDR3 region is CASSADRGTNGYTF. In nucleotides, the CDR3 is TGTGCCAGCAGTGCTGATCGGGGAACAAATGGCTACACCTTC.

This rearrangement joins TRBV6-5 to TRBJ2-3; the match to TRBD1 covers 9 bases. Per the germline V gene, CDR1 is MNHEY and CDR2 is SVGAGI. The V and J ends lost 6 bases and 6 bases, in that order; junction bases with no gene match: 4. There are 13 residues in the CDR3. Written as DNA, the CDR3 is TGTGCCAGCAGGGGGACAGGGCGGGATACGCAGTATTTT. This sequence encodes CASRGTGRDTQYF.

This chain joins TRBV30 and TRBJ1-3; no clear D gene. This CDR3 is 13 amino acids long. V lost 1 base and J lost 4, with 8 bases in between. Per the germline V gene, CDR1 is GTSNPN and CDR2 is SVGIG (reference sequence). This CDR3 is CAWSGKGGNTIYF. Written as DNA, the CDR3 is TGTGCCTGGAGTGGGAAAGGGGGAAACACCATATATTTT.

This clone was seen a handful of times. The V and J genes are TRBV9 and TRBJ2-3; TRBD2 aligns across 14 bases. The V and J ends lost 4 bases and 6 bases, in that order; junction bases with no gene match: 10. The germline CDR1 and CDR2 sequences are SGDLS and YYNGEE. This CDR3 region has 17 residues. CDR3: CASSFAGTSGRTDTQYF. CDR3 nucleotide sequence: TGTGCCAGCAGCTTTGCCGGGACTAGCGGGAGAACGGATACGCAGTATTTT.

This clone was seen a single time. V is TRBV5-4 and J is TRBJ2-6; no reliable D call. The V gene lost 4 bases and the J gene lost 0 bases, with 14 bases spanning the gap. Germline CDR1 and CDR2: SGHNT and YYREEE (reference sequence). The CDR3 loop spans 17 amino acids. The chain's CDR3 is CASSPNTRLSGANVLTF. CDR3 nucleotide sequence: TGTGCCAGCAGCCCCAACACCCGGCTCTCTGGGGCCAACGTCCTGACTTTC.

This clone was seen only a few times. This rearrangement joins TRBV6-5 to TRBJ1-5; D might be TRBD1 (6 bases). V dropped 4 bases and J dropped 6 bases, with 16 bases sitting between them. Germline CDR1 and CDR2: MNHEY and SVGAGI. CDR3 length: 15 amino acids. Here the CDR3 reads CASSSSGPGVQPQHF. DNA for the CDR3: TGTGCCAGCAGTTCGTCGGGGCCAGGGGTTCAGCCCCAGCATTTT.